This paragraph reports one TCR beta chain. V was clipped by 4 bases and J by 5 bases; unmatched bases: 12. This CDR3 is built from 15 residues. CDR1 is DFQATT, CDR2 SNEGSKA, per germline (reference sequence). The sample belongs to a study of CD8 T cells in Susac syndrome. TEMRA cells were enriched by FACS, and CD4+ and CD8+ T cells were negatively isolated. Random hexamers were used to reverse transcribe about 0.5 to 1 ug of RNA. TCRdb recomputed calls from the immunoSEQ multiplex PCR reads with MiXCR, one row per CDR3 protein. The data hold 200,000 to 300,000 distinct CDR3 sequences, with just under 95% observed a single time.

V gene TRBV20-1 combines with J gene TRBJ2-5; TRBD2 matches at 8 bases. Sequencing used CD4+ T cells from PBMCs. The source of this sequence is a human donor with multiple sclerosis. The CDR3, as DNA: TGCAGTGCTACCCTCGGTAGCGGGACTGGGGAGACCCAGTACTTC. Translated: CSATLGSGTGETQYF.